These 7 T cell receptor beta chains were all obtained from the same sample, sequenced in a study of blood T cell repertoires in COVID-19. Produced via immunoSEQ multiplex PCR; TCRdb's table is partial and in-frame only. The sample comprises 360,000 or so clones, approximately 84% of which are singletons, and about 3% rests with the top ten. The specimen was PBMCs or T cells enriched from blood (not recorded which). Receptors were obtained from a woman in her twenties or thirties who had recovered from COVID-19.

This clone has only one observation. CDR3 nucleotide sequence: TGTGCCAGCAGCTTAGGGCTTTTGGATACGCAGTATTTT. As protein: CASSLGLLDTQYF. V is TRBV7-3 and J is TRBJ2-3; D remains unclear. The CDR3 runs 13 residues. Germline CDR1 and CDR2: SGHTA and FQGTGA. Trimming removed 2 bases from V and 6 bases from J, with 9 bases in between. Filled out from reference TRBV7-3 and TRBJ2-3, the complete variable domain reads GAGVSQTPSNKVTEKGKYVELRCDPISGHTALYWYRQSLGQGPEFLIYFQGTGAADDSGLPNDRFFAVRPEGSVSTLKIQRTERGDSAVYLCASSLGLLDTQYFGPGTRLTVL.

This clone was seen once. The rearrangement joins TRBV5-6 to TRBJ1-1; TRBD1 is a possible D gene (6 bases). V was trimmed by 1 base and J by 5 bases, leaving 15 bases between them. The germline gives CDR1 SGHDT, CDR2 YYEEEE. This CDR3 contains 15 residues. This CDR3 reads CASSLFQGSPTEAFF. The CDR3 bases are TGTGCCAGCAGCTTGTTTCAGGGGTCCCCGACTGAAGCTTTCTTT.

This sequence joins TRBV5-4 and TRBJ1-2; D is uncertain. Trimming removed 4 bases from V and 2 bases from J, with 9 bases in between. Germline CDR1 reads SGHNT; CDR2 reads YYREEE (reference sequence). This CDR3 contains 13 residues. The CDR3 region is CASSLAPNYGYTF. The CDR3 nucleotides are TGTGCCAGCAGCCTCGCGCCCAACTATGGCTACACCTTC.

V usage is TRBV9 and J usage is TRBJ2-7; TRBD2 matches at 10 bases. From germline, CDR1 is SGDLS and CDR2 YYNGEE. The CDR3 covers 17 residues. V lost 0 bases and J lost 7; bases outside the gene matches: 13. CDR3 nucleotides: TGTGCCAGCAGCGTAGGGACTAGCGGCCTCGATCGGGGGGAGCAGTACTTC. Encoded protein: CASSVGTSGLDRGEQYF.

CDR3 sequence: CASSQGADGRRREAFF. The DNA of the CDR3 is TGTGCCAGCTCGCAGGGGGCGGATGGAAGGCGGCGTGAAGCTTTCTTT. J is TRBJ1-1 and V is TRBV18, with 8 nucleotides matching TRBD1. The trim removed 6 bases at V and 7 bases at J, leaving 16 bases unmatched. The germline gives CDR1 KGHSH, CDR2 LQKENI. The CDR3 is made up of 16 amino acids.

The rearrangement joins TRBV6-5 to TRBJ1-6; TRBD1 agrees at 8 bases. CDR1 is MNHEY, CDR2 SVGAGI, per germline. There are 15 residues in the CDR3. V dropped 6 bases and J dropped 6; count of bases not matched to a gene: 7. CDR3 nucleotides: TGTGCCAGCAGGGTCAGGACAGGGAGTAATTCACCCCTCCACTTT. Translating it yields CASRVRTGSNSPLHF.

This chain connects TRBV30 to TRBJ2-2, with D possibly being TRBD1 (6 bases). The CDR3 covers 15 residues. Germline V lookup: CDR1 GTSNPN, CDR2 SVGIG (reference sequence). V was cut by 1 base and J by 5 bases, with 14 bases left in between. CDR3 DNA sequence: TGTGCCTGGAGTGCCCCGGGACAAAGGACCGGGGAGCTGTTTTTT. Encoded protein: CAWSAPGQRTGELFF. The complete variable domain, with remaining parts taken from reference TRBV30 and TRBJ2-2, reads SQTIHQWPATLVQPVGSPLSLECTVEGTSNPNLYWYRQAAGRGLQLLFYSVGIGQISSEVPQNLSASRPQDRQFILSSKKLLLSDSGFYLCAWSAPGQRTGELFFGEGSRLTVL.